A single sample gave rise to the 14 T cell receptor beta chains below, sequenced in a study of T cell repertoires in cytomegalovirus infection. These receptors are not linked to any known antigen. TCRdb independently ran MiXCR on the reads; one entry per CDR3 protein. The sample lists 60,000 to 80,000 distinct CDR3 sequences, around 20% occurring once. The sequences come from CD8+ T cells from cultured PBMCs, collected from culture after CMV antigen stimulation. All receptors derive from a human donor in good health (CMV status not recorded). Some clones in this sample may be carry-over from other donors' samples.

This clonotype was counted between two and nine times. This rearrangement joins TRBV7-9 to TRBJ1-6; D gene uncertain. CDR3 length: 14 residues. V shed 1 base and J shed 7 bases, with 8 bases lying between them. The V gene's germline CDR1 is SEHNR and CDR2 FQNEAQ (reference sequence). CDR3 amino acids: CASSLDPRNSPLHF. The DNA of the CDR3 is TGTGCCAGCAGCTTAGATCCACGGAATTCACCCCTCCACTTT.

This clonotype was counted once. J is TRBJ2-5 and V is TRBV18; D is uncertain. The V end was cut by 2 bases, the J end by 4 bases, with 5 bases between. The CDR3 spans 12 residues. CDR1 and CDR2 from the germline V gene are KGHSH and LQKENI. DNA of the CDR3: TGTGCCAGCTCACCAAGTCGAGAGACCCAGTACTTC. It codes for CASSPSRETQYF.

This clonotype was seen a handful of times. The rearrangement uses TRBV6-2 or TRBV6-3 and TRBJ2-6; unclear D gene. The CDR3 loop spans 14 amino acids. Trimming took off 1 base at V and 0 bases at J, with 1 base between the two ends. The germline V gene encodes CDR1 MNHEY and CDR2 SVGEGT. Written as DNA, the CDR3 is TGTGCCAGCAGTTACTTCTCTGGGGCCAACGTCCTGACTTTC. Translated: CASSYFSGANVLTF.

This clonotype was observed a few times. The chain employs TRBV12-3 or TRBV12-4 and TRBJ2-2; D perhaps matches TRBD2 (6 bases). This CDR3 is 12 amino acids long. Trimming pared 7 bases from V and 6 bases from J, leaving 9 bases between. This chain's CDR3 is CASIGGSGELFF. CDR3 nucleotide sequence: TGTGCCAGCATCGGGGGTTCCGGGGAGCTGTTTTTT.

A few counts support this clonotype. The chain is built from TRBV24-1 and TRBJ2-1, with a tentative D call TRBD1 (5 bases). The CDR3 length is 14 residues. Germline-derived CDR1 and CDR2 are KGHDR and SFDVKD. V lost 5 bases, J lost 3 bases, and 10 bases lay in between. The CDR3 protein is CATSGPTVYNEQFF. The CDR3 DNA is TGTGCCACCAGTGGTCCGACAGTCTACAATGAGCAGTTCTTC.

V is TRBV7-4 and J is TRBJ2-7; 9 nucleotides align to TRBD1. The CDR3 consists of 17 residues. Germline CDR1 SGHVT, CDR2 SQSDAQ. V was pared by 5 bases and J by 1 base, with 12 bases of the junction left unmatched. The CDR3 spells CASSSPQRGQGSYEQYF. In nucleotides, the CDR3 is TGTGCCAGCAGCAGTCCCCAGAGGGGACAGGGATCCTACGAGCAGTACTTC.

This clonotype was seen more than once but under ten times. The chain carries TRBV6-2 or TRBV6-3 and TRBJ1-1, with 9 bases that match TRBD1. V lost 5 bases and J lost 8; bases outside the gene matches: 3. CDR3 length equals 12 residues. Germline V gene data show CDR1 as MNHEY and CDR2 as SVGEGT. CDR3 sequence reads: CASSEQGAEAFF. The CDR3 DNA reads as TGTGCCAGCAGTGAACAGGGGGCAGAAGCTTTCTTT.

This clonotype was observed a handful of times. The chain has TRBV7-2 and TRBJ1-1, with D unclear. CDR1 is SGHTA, CDR2 FQGNSA, per germline. CDR3 length: 14 residues. The ends were cut back, 5 bases at V and 4 bases at J, with 14 bases in the middle. CDR3 nucleotide sequence: TGTGCCAGCAGCCCTCCATCCCCGGGCACTGAAGCTTTCTTT. Residues: CASSPPSPGTEAFF.

The chain couples TRBV12-3 or TRBV12-4 to TRBJ2-4, with 8 bases lining up with TRBD1. J gave up 0 bases and V 3 bases, and 10 bases lay outside the gene matches. CDR3 length: 18 residues. The DNA of the CDR3 is TGTGCCAGCAGTTTCGGGACAGGCGCCAAACTAGCCAAAAACATTCAGTACTTC. Its protein product is CASSFGTGAKLAKNIQYF.

This clonotype turned up a few times. The chain has TRBV4-1 and TRBJ1-4; 7 bases map to TRBD1. V gave up 2 bases and J gave up 4 bases; unmatched junction bases: 4. The V gene's germline CDR1 is MGHRA and CDR2 YSYEKL. The CDR3 runs to 15 residues. Here the CDR3 DNA reads TGCGCCAGCAGCCAACGGGGACAGCTTAATGAAAAACTGTTTTTT. It encodes CASSQRGQLNEKLFF.

This clonotype was found once. The genes are TRBV7-4 and TRBJ2-1; D possibly corresponds to TRBD1 (6 bases). CDR1 SGHVT and CDR2 SQSDAQ come from the germline V gene. Trimming pared 2 bases from V and 3 bases from J, leaving 11 bases between. This CDR3 comprises 15 residues. The CDR3 DNA sequence: TGTGCCAGCAGCTTACCAGGGGCCTACTACAATGAGCAGTTCTTC. Translating gives CASSLPGAYYNEQFF.

CDR3 amino acids: CASSTSGQPSDTQYF. CDR3 bases: TGTGCCAGCAGCACGTCGGGACAGCCCTCAGATACGCAGTATTTT. The chain uses TRBV6-4 and TRBJ2-3, with 7 bases matching TRBD1. The CDR3 totals 15 residues. V was pared by 6 bases and J by 4 bases, with 10 bases of the junction left unmatched. Germline CDR1 is MRHNA and CDR2 is SNTAGT.

The chain employs TRBV7-9 and TRBJ1-2; a possible D gene is TRBD1 (6 bases). The CDR3 totals 15 residues. V lost 2 bases and J lost 4, with 14 bases in between. Germline assignment: CDR1 SEHNR and CDR2 FQNEAQ (reference sequence). The CDR3 nucleotides are TGTGCCAGCAGCTTAAGCGGACAGCACCTCTATGGCTACACCTTC. Protein product: CASSLSGQHLYGYTF. Variable domain in full (rest from reference TRBV7-9 and TRBJ1-2): DTGVSQNPRHKITKRGQNVTFRCDPISEHNRLYWYRQTLGQGPEFLTYFQNEAQLEKSRLLSDRFSAERPKGSFSTLEIQRTEQGDSAMYLCASSLSGQHLYGYTFGSGTRLTVV.

This clonotype was counted only a few times. The rearrangement uses TRBV2 and TRBJ2-5, with 8 bases fitting TRBD1. CDR1 and CDR2 from the germline V gene are SNHLY and FYNNEI. The CDR3 has 14 amino acids. Trimming cost V 8 bases and J 5 bases; bases outside gene matches: 10. CDR3 sequence reads: CASLGRGRVETQYF. The CDR3 DNA reads as TGTGCCAGCCTCGGCAGGGGGCGAGTGGAGACCCAGTACTTC. The entire variable domain, with the rest obtained from reference TRBV2 and TRBJ2-5, is as follows: EPEVTQTPSHQVTQMGQEVILRCVPISNHLYFYWYRQILGQKVEFLVSFYNNEISEKSEIFDDQFSVERPDGSNFTLKIRSTKLEDSAMYFCASLGRGRVETQYFGPGTRLLVL.